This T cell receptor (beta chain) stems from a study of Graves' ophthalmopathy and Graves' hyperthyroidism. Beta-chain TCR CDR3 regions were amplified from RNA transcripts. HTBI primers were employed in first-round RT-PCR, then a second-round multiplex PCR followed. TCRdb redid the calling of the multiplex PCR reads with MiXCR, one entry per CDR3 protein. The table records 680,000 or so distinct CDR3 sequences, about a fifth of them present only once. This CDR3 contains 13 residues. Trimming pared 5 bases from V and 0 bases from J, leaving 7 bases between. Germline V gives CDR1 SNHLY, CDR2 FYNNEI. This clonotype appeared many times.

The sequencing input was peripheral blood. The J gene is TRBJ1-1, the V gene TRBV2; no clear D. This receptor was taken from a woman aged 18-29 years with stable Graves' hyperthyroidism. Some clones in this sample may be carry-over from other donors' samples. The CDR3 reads CASSRAVNTEAFF. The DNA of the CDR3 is TGTGCCAGCAGTAGGGCAGTGAACACTGAAGCTTTCTTT.